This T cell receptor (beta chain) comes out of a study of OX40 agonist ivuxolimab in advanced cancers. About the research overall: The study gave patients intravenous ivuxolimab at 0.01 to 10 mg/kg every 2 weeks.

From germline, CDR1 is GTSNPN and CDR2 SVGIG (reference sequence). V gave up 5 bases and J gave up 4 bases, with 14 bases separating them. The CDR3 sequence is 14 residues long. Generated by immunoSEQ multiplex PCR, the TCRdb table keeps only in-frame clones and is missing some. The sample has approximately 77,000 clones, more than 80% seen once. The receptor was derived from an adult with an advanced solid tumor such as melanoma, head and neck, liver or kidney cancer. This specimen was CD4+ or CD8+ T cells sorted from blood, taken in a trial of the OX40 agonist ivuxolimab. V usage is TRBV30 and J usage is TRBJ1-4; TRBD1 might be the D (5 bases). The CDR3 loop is CAWGGVSVNEKLFF. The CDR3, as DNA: TGTGCCTGGGGAGGGGTGTCAGTTAATGAAAAACTGTTTTTT.